Listed below are T cell receptor beta chains from one sample, sequenced in a study of blood T cell repertoires in COVID-19. Clones were sequenced by immunoSEQ multiplex PCR, and TCRdb holds only the in-frame ones, with some missing. The table has about 160,000 clones, approximately 90% seen once. Sequencing was done on a sample of peripheral blood. The source is a woman in her seventies with COVID-19, enrolled during active disease. Each CDR3 is given with its conserved first and last residue. D genes are given only for firm matches. Clone size, where shown, is once, few, many, or a class for clones that have expanded.

>TRBD2|TRBJ2-2|TRBV7-3|.
TGTGCCAGCAGCCCCCCGGGGGGGGCCCCCGGGGAGCTGTTTTTT
CASSPPGGAPGELFF
>.|TRBJ1-5|TRBV28|.
TGTGCCAGCACACCCCCTGGGGCCCATTCCAATCAGCCCCAGCATTTT
CASTPPGAHSNQPQHF
>.|TRBJ2-2|TRBV7-3|.
TGTGCCAGCAGCCCTCCCGGCGGGGAGCTGTTTTTT
CASSPPGGELFF
>.|TRBJ1-1|TRBV2|few
TGTGCCAGCAGTGATCAGAAGAACACTGAAGCTTTCTTT
CASSDQKNTEAFF
>TRBD1|TRBJ1-2|TRBV19|.
TGTGCCAGTAGTATACGGACAGGAGGAAAGCATGGCTACACCTTC
CASSIRTGGKHGYTF
>.|TRBJ2-1|TRBV28|.
TGTGCCAGCAGCCCGTACAATGAGCAGTTCTTC
CASSPYNEQFF
>.|TRBJ2-3|TRBV19|.
TGTGCCAGCTCTCTAGGCGACGGCACAGATACGCAGTATTTT
CASSLGDGTDTQYF
>TRBD2|TRBJ2-3|TRBV7-2|.
TGTGCCAGCATCCCGGGACTAGCATCAGATACGCAGTATTTT
CASIPGLASDTQYF
>TRBD2|TRBJ2-5|TRBV7-2|once
TGTGCCAGCAGCTTAGGCGGGGGGGCGGGTAAAACCCAGTACTTC
CASSLGGGAGKTQYF
>.|TRBJ2-1|TRBV29-1|.
TGCAGCGTTTACGTCCAGGGGTATGAGCAGTTCTTC
CSVYVQGYEQFF
>.|TRBJ1-1|TRBV7-3|.
TGTGCCAGCAGCCCAGGTACGAACACTGAAGCTTTCTTT
CASSPGTNTEAFF
>TRBD1|TRBJ1-3|TRBV5-6|.
TGTGCCAGCAGCGCCAGACAGGGAGCTGGAAACACCATATATTTT
CASSARQGAGNTIYF
>.|TRBJ2-5|TRBV2|.
TGTGCCAGCAGTGTACCAGAAGAGACCCAGTACTTC
CASSVPEETQYF
>TRBD1|TRBJ1-6|TRBV2|.
TGTGCCAGCAGTGAGCCCGGGACAGGGGGAGGTTCACCCCTCCACTTT
CASSEPGTGGGSPLHF
>.|TRBJ1-2|TRBV6-5|.
TGTGCCAGCAGTCCCAGGATGAGGGTGGGTGGCTACACCTTC
CASSPRMRVGGYTF
>TRBD1|TRBJ2-5|TRBV28|.
TGTGCCAGCAGCACGGACAGGGGGCCTCAAGAGACCCAGTACTTC
CASSTDRGPQETQYF
>TRBD1|TRBJ2-7|TRBV19|.
TGTGCCAGTAGTCAGCTGACAGGGGCTAAGTTCTACGAGCAGTACTTC
CASSQLTGAKFYEQYF
>TRBD1|TRBJ1-1|TRBV6-5|.
TGTGCCAGCAGTTACGAGGTTGGACAGGGAAAGGCTGAAGCTTTCTTT
CASSYEVGQGKAEAFF
>TRBD1|TRBJ1-6|TRBV4-1|.
TGCGCCAGCAGCCAAGTGCCAGGGGGATTTTATAATTCACCCCTCCACTTT
CASSQVPGGFYNSPLHF
>.|TRBJ1-2|TRBV6-5|.
TGTGCCAGCAGTTCAGGGGTCTATGGCTACACCTTC
CASSSGVYGYTF
>.|TRBJ1-5|TRBV30|.
TGTGCCTGGAGTGTTAGAGTTGGTCAGCCCCAGCATTTT
CAWSVRVGQPQHF
>TRBD1|TRBJ2-7|TRBV10-3|.
TGTGCCATCAGACCGGGACAGGGGCGCTACGAGCAGTACTTC
CAIRPGQGRYEQYF
>.|TRBJ2-3|TRBV7-3|.
TGTGCCAGCAGCTTAACTGCGGCTAGCACAGATACGCAGTATTTT
CASSLTAASTDTQYF
>TRBD2|TRBJ2-1|TRBV5-4|.
TGTGCCAGCAGCCCCGGGACTAGCGAGTACAATGAGCAGTTCTTC
CASSPGTSEYNEQFF
>.|TRBJ2-7|TRBV9|.
TGTGCCAGCAGGGGGGCAGAGCCCGAGCAGTACTTC
CASRGAEPEQYF
>.|TRBJ1-1|TRBV18|.
TGTGCCAGCTCACAAAACAAAAACACTGAAGCTTTCTTT
CASSQNKNTEAFF
>TRBD1|TRBJ1-5|TRBV7-2|once
TGTGCCAGCAGCACCGGGACAGGGGTGCAGCCCCAGCATTTT
CASSTGTGVQPQHF
>TRBD1|TRBJ1-4|TRBV12-3/TRBV12-4|once
TGTGCCAGCAGTTTCAGGGGGCTAGACAAACTGTTTTTT
CASSFRGLDKLFF
>TRBD1|TRBJ1-2|TRBV28|.
TGTGCCAGCAGTCCGGGACAGGGCAGATATGGCTACACCTTC
CASSPGQGRYGYTF
>TRBD1|TRBJ2-2|TRBV3-1/TRBV3-2|.
TGTGCCAGCAGCCCCGACAGGGGCGGGGAGCTGTTTTTT
CASSPDRGGELFF
>.|TRBJ1-5|TRBV6-6|.
TGTGCCAGCAGTTACATGGGCCAGCCCCAGCATTTT
CASSYMGQPQHF
>TRBD1|TRBJ1-1|TRBV20-1|.
TGCAGTGCTAGTAGGCCCAGGGGGACTGGGAACACTGAAGCTTTCTTT
CSASRPRGTGNTEAFF
>.|TRBJ2-5|TRBV27|.
TGTGCCAGCAGTCCCCTAGGAGAGACCCAGTACTTC
CASSPLGETQYF
>TRBD1|TRBJ1-2|TRBV28|.
TGTGCCAGCAGTTTGGCAGCAGGACAGGGGATGAGCTACACCTTC
CASSLAAGQGMSYTF
>TRBD1|TRBJ1-1|TRBV28|once
TGTGCCAGCAAAAGAGGGGGCGCGACTGAAGCTTTCTTT
CASKRGGATEAFF
>TRBD2|TRBJ2-1|TRBV19|.
TGTGCCAGTAGTATGGGGCGGGGGGCAGAAAATGAGCAGTTCTTC
CASSMGRGAENEQFF
>TRBD2|TRBJ2-1|TRBV7-2|once
TGTGCCAGCAGCCGGACTAGCGGGGACAATGAGCAGTTCTTC
CASSRTSGDNEQFF
>TRBD2|TRBJ2-1|TRBV30|.
TGTGCCTGGAGACGGACTAGCGGGGGGGCCTCCTACAATGAGCAGTTCTTC
CAWRRTSGGASYNEQFF
>TRBD1|TRBJ1-6|TRBV5-6|.
TGTGCCAGCAGCCCCGGGACAGGGCCCAATTCACCCCTCCACTTT
CASSPGTGPNSPLHF
>.|TRBJ2-7|TRBV2|.
TGTGCCAGCAGCCAGGGGTACGAGCAGTACTTC
CASSQGYEQYF
>.|TRBJ1-1|TRBV7-6|.
TGTGCCAGCAGCCCACATCGGAGAATGAACACTGAAGCTTTCTTT
CASSPHRRMNTEAFF
>TRBD1|TRBJ1-4|TRBV10-2|.
TGCGCCAGCAGTGTCACCGGGACAGGGGGTGAAAAACTGTTTTTT
CASSVTGTGGEKLFF
>TRBD1|TRBJ1-5|TRBV29-1|.
TGCAGCGTCCGGACAGGGGATGGCAATCAGCCCCAGCATTTT
CSVRTGDGNQPQHF
>TRBD1|TRBJ1-5|TRBV28|.
TGTGCCAGCAGGTGGACAGGGGCAACCAATCAGCCCCAGCATTTT
CASRWTGATNQPQHF
>TRBD1|TRBJ2-2|TRBV4-1|.
TGCGCCAGCAGCCATTCCACGACAGGGGTCGGCGGGGAGCTGTTTTTT
CASSHSTTGVGGELFF
>.|TRBJ1-6|TRBV5-4|.
TGTGCCAGCAGCATTGACAGGCCCAGCTCCTATAATTCACCCCTCCACTTT
CASSIDRPSSYNSPLHF
>TRBD1|TRBJ1-2|TRBV29-1|.
TGCAGCGTGGATGAGGGGGCACGGGACTATGGCTACACCTTC
CSVDEGARDYGYTF